These 28 T cell receptor beta chains came from one sample sequenced in a study of cytomegalovirus exposure and HLA in healthy donors. PCR employed 60 Vbeta and 13 Jbeta primers. Measured with immunoSEQ multiplex PCR; TCRdb has only the in-frame clones, and not every one. This table holds about 180,000 clones, about 81% found once. Sequenced material: PBMCs. The source of these receptors is a man aged 35-49 years in good health and CMV-seronegative.

The chain has TRBV19 and TRBJ1-2; 9 positions agree with TRBD1. Germline CDR1 LNHDA, CDR2 SQIVND (reference sequence). With 2 bases clipped from V and 12 bases from J, the junction kept 13 bases outside the gene matches. This CDR3 region has 15 residues. The CDR3 reads CASSIRPGDRDIDTF. Written as DNA, the CDR3 is TGTGCCAGTAGTATAAGGCCGGGGGACAGGGACATTGACACCTTC.

This rearrangement joins TRBV7-2 to TRBJ2-7, with 11 bases matching TRBD2. CDR1 SGHTA and CDR2 FQGNSA come from the germline V gene. J was trimmed by 0 bases and V by 4 bases; bases with no gene match: 5. The CDR3 runs to 16 residues. This chain's CDR3 is CASSSPSGRSSYEQYF. The CDR3 region has the DNA TGTGCCAGCAGCTCCCCTAGCGGGAGGAGCTCCTACGAGCAGTACTTC.

The chain uses TRBV6-5 and TRBJ2-7, with D possibly matching TRBD2 (5 bases). The V end was cut by 6 bases, the J end by 4 bases, with 13 bases between. The CDR3 sequence is 13 residues long. Germline V lookup: CDR1 MNHEY, CDR2 SVGAGI. This CDR3 reads CASRLPGSYEQYF. The CDR3 DNA reads TGTGCCAGCAGGCTACCTGGGAGTTACGAGCAGTACTTC.

The gene calls are TRBV7-3 and TRBJ1-2; 10 nucleotides line up with TRBD1. The CDR3 contains 14 residues. Per germline, CDR1 SGHTA and CDR2 FQGTGA. Unmatched junction bases numbered 6, after V lost 5 bases and J lost 6 bases. The CDR3 sequence is CASSPGQGENGYTF. In DNA form, the CDR3 reads TGTGCCAGCAGCCCTGGACAGGGGGAAAATGGCTACACCTTC. The entire variable domain, with the rest obtained from reference TRBV7-3 and TRBJ1-2, is as follows: GAGVSQTPSNKVTEKGKYVELRCDPISGHTALYWYRQSLGQGPEFLIYFQGTGAADDSGLPNDRFFAVRPEGSVSTLKIQRTERGDSAVYLCASSPGQGENGYTFGSGTRLTVV.

This clone was picked up one time. The chain combines TRBV28 with TRBJ1-5; 7 nucleotides agree with TRBD1. CDR1 and CDR2 from the germline V gene are MDHEN and SYDVKM. The CDR3 sequence is 17 residues long. Trimming cost V 5 bases and J 0 bases; bases outside gene matches: 10. CDR3 region: CASSPPTGTASNQPQHF. In nucleotides, the CDR3 is TGTGCCAGCAGTCCCCCCACCGGGACAGCTAGCAATCAGCCCCAGCATTTT.

The V gene is TRBV13, the J gene TRBJ2-7; 8 nucleotides align to TRBD1. The V segment lost 4 bases and the J segment 2 bases; nucleotides outside the gene matches: 4. The CDR3 totals 14 residues. The germline V gene encodes CDR1 PRHDT and CDR2 FYEKMQ (reference sequence). For the CDR3, the DNA is TGTGCCAGCAGCTCAACAGGGGGTACCTACGAGCAGTACTTC. Residues: CASSSTGGTYEQYF.

The V and J genes are TRBV30 and TRBJ2-5; TRBD1 matches at 9 bases. Germline CDR1 GTSNPN, CDR2 SVGIG (reference sequence). The V segment lost 3 bases and the J segment 5 bases; nucleotides outside the gene matches: 7. CDR3 size: 14 residues. In DNA form, the CDR3 reads TGTGCCTGGAGGATACAGGGGGCGAGGGAGACCCAGTACTTC. Amino acid sequence: CAWRIQGARETQYF. Full variable domain (outside the CDR3, taken from reference TRBV30 and TRBJ2-5): SQTIHQWPATLVQPVGSPLSLECTVEGTSNPNLYWYRQAAGRGLQLLFYSVGIGQISSEVPQNLSASRPQDRQFILSSKKLLLSDSGFYLCAWRIQGARETQYFGPGTRLLVL.

The genes are TRBV11-3 and TRBJ1-6, with D hard to call. CDR1 and CDR2 (germline): SGHNT, YENEEA. This CDR3 is built from 13 residues. Trimming took off 6 bases at V and 1 base at J, with 4 bases between the two ends. CDR3 residues: CASRRSYNSPLHF. The CDR3, as DNA: TGTGCCAGCAGGAGGTCCTATAATTCACCCCTCCACTTT. Complete variable domain (other parts from reference TRBV11-3 and TRBJ1-6): EAGVVQSPRYKIIEKKQPVAFWCNPISGHNTLYWYLQNLGQGPELLIRYENEEAVDDSQLPKDRFSAERLKGVDSTLKIQPAELGDSAVYLCASRRSYNSPLHFGNGTRLTVT.

This sequence joins TRBV18 and TRBJ1-1, with D perhaps TRBD1 (5 bases). V lost 8 bases to trimming and J lost 6 bases, with 13 bases between them. CDR1 KGHSH and CDR2 LQKENI come from the germline V gene. The CDR3 has 12 amino acids. CDR3 in DNA: TGTGCCAGCGGGTCCTCGGGGGCTGAAGCTTTCTTT. Encoded protein: CASGSSGAEAFF.

The J gene is TRBJ2-1, the V gene TRBV11-3; D might be TRBD2 (5 bases). V was clipped by 7 bases and J by 9 bases, with 19 bases between them. This CDR3 is built from 14 residues. Germline lookup yields CDR1 SGHNT and CDR2 YENEEA. In nucleotides, the CDR3 is TGTGCCAGCACCCCTTATGAGGGAATGAGTGAGCAGTTCTTC. It translates to CASTPYEGMSEQFF.

The rearrangement uses TRBV4-3 and TRBJ1-5; a weak D match, TRBD1 (5 bases). V was trimmed by 0 bases and J by 4 bases, leaving 10 bases between them. CDR1 and CDR2 (germline): LGHNA, YSLEER. The CDR3 loop spans 15 amino acids. The CDR3 here is CASSQDLKGNQPQHF. CDR3 in DNA: TGCGCCAGCAGCCAAGACCTGAAGGGGAATCAGCCCCAGCATTTT.

The chain carries TRBV25-1 and TRBJ1-3; a possible D gene is TRBD1 (5 bases). The CDR3 covers 13 residues. V shed 4 bases and J shed 2 bases, with 6 bases lying between them. Germline V lookup: CDR1 MGHDK, CDR2 SYGVNS. CDR3 amino acids: CASSVRAGNTIYF. As DNA, the CDR3 is TGTGCCAGCAGTGTCAGGGCTGGAAACACCATATATTTT.

This chain joins TRBV18 and TRBJ2-5, with D possibly TRBD2 on 5 matching bases. The CDR3 is 14 residues long. The V end lost 3 bases, the J end lost 5 bases, and 13 bases lay between the germline ends. Germline CDR1 is KGHSH and CDR2 is LQKENI. This CDR3 reads CASSPPEKRETQYF. In nucleotides, the CDR3 is TGTGCCAGCTCACCCCCCGAGAAGCGGGAGACCCAGTACTTC.

In regard to this clone: Sequence at one end of the junction differs from germline and may be a read error. The chain carries TRBV7-7 and TRBJ2-1; 7 bases are shared with TRBD1. Germline-derived CDR1 and CDR2 are SSHAT and FNYEAQ (reference sequence). CDR3 length: 14 amino acids. In DNA form, the CDR3 reads TGTGCTAGCAGCGTCAGACAGGGAAGCAATGAGCAGTTCTTC. Encoded protein: CASSVRQGSNEQFF.

The chain has TRBV29-1 and TRBJ1-1; TRBD1 is a possible D gene (6 bases). The CDR3 has 14 amino acids. Trimming shortened V by 7 bases and J by 7 bases, and 22 bases separated the two germline ends. Germline V gene sequence: CDR1 SQVTM, CDR2 ANQGSEA. The CDR3 reads CSAIPTGHGVEAFF. In DNA form, the CDR3 reads TGCAGCGCCATACCGACAGGCCACGGAGTTGAAGCTTTCTTT.

The chain combines TRBV19 with TRBJ2-2, with TRBD2 matching 14 bases. Germline V gene sequence: CDR1 LNHDA, CDR2 SQIVND (reference sequence). The V segment lost 0 bases and the J segment 4 bases; nucleotides outside the gene matches: 10. This CDR3 is 20 amino acids long. CDR3 amino acids: CASSIDESGLAGVPTGELFF. The CDR3 nucleotides read TGTGCCAGTAGTATAGATGAATCGGGACTAGCGGGAGTCCCCACCGGGGAGCTGTTTTTT.

The chain recombines TRBV5-1 with TRBJ1-1; weak D call: TRBD1 (6 bases). Trimming removed 0 bases from V and 1 base from J, with 7 bases in between. CDR1 and CDR2 from the germline V gene are SGHRS and YFSETQ. The length of the CDR3 is 14 residues. The CDR3 nucleotides are TGCGCCAGCAGCTTGGAGGGACAGAACACTGAAGCTTTCTTT. Protein sequence: CASSLEGQNTEAFF.

The CDR3 region has the DNA TGTGCCAGCAGCTTAAAATGGACTAGCGGGAGGGCCCTCTCCTACAATGAGCAGTTCTTC. This translates into CASSLKWTSGRALSYNEQFF. The V and J genes are TRBV7-3 and TRBJ2-1, with TRBD2 matching 15 bases. Germline V gives CDR1 SGHTA, CDR2 FQGTGA. V gave up 1 base and J gave up 0 bases; unmatched junction bases: 7. The CDR3 is 20 residues long.

This clone was seen a handful of times. V usage is TRBV25-1 and J usage is TRBJ1-2; 7 nucleotides align to TRBD1. Germline CDR1 and CDR2: MGHDK and SYGVNS. The CDR3 has 16 amino acids. V lost 4 bases, J lost 1 base, and 9 bases stayed unmatched. The DNA for the CDR3 is TGTGCCAGCAGTGGGATACCCGGGACAGATAACTATGGCTACACCTTC. Translating it yields CASSGIPGTDNYGYTF.

The CDR3 reads CASSEAGTANTGELFF. CDR3 sequence (DNA): TGTGCCAGCAGTGAAGCCGGGACAGCGAACACCGGGGAGCTGTTTTTT. The genes are TRBV25-1 and TRBJ2-2, with TRBD1 identical over 7 bases. The CDR3 covers 16 residues. CDR1 is MGHDK and CDR2 is SYGVNS in the germline V gene. V shed 2 bases and J 0 bases; nucleotides not matched to a gene: 3.

The V call is TRBV9, the J call TRBJ2-6, with a weak D call TRBD1 (5 bases). Germline lookup yields CDR1 SGDLS and CDR2 YYNGEE. The CDR3 length is 19 residues. Trimming shortened V by 1 base and J by 2 bases, and 19 bases separated the two germline ends. CDR3: CASSVYGGRAAPGANVLTF. CDR3 sequence (DNA): TGTGCCAGCAGCGTATATGGCGGCAGGGCGGCTCCTGGGGCCAACGTCCTGACTTTC.

This clone was observed once. The chain has TRBV5-1 and TRBJ2-3, with 14 bases lining up with TRBD2. The junction had 7 bases not matched to a gene; V was cut back by 4 bases and J by 0 bases. The CDR3 consists of 18 residues. The germline CDR1 and CDR2 sequences are SGHRS and YFSETQ. The CDR3 sequence: CASSLRLAGGGSTDTQYF. Written as DNA, the CDR3 is TGCGCCAGCAGCCTCCGACTAGCGGGGGGGGGAAGCACAGATACGCAGTATTTT.

Written as DNA, the CDR3 is TGTGCCAGCAGCGCGTTCGGGACAAAAGAGGGCGAGCAGTACTTC. Protein: CASSAFGTKEGEQYF. V gene TRBV9 combines with J gene TRBJ2-7, with D perhaps matching TRBD1 (6 bases). Germline assignment: CDR1 SGDLS and CDR2 YYNGEE. V was trimmed by 3 bases and J by 6 bases, leaving 19 bases between them. This CDR3 has 15 amino acids.

This clone was observed a few times. The chain joins TRBV5-1 to TRBJ2-1, with D hard to call. CDR3 length: 13 amino acids. Germline loops: CDR1 SGHRS, CDR2 YFSETQ. Trimming cost V 0 bases and J 7 bases, with 8 bases left between them. This CDR3 is CASSLGQTNEQFF. The CDR3 coding sequence is TGCGCCAGCAGCTTGGGTCAGACTAATGAGCAGTTCTTC.

The J gene is TRBJ2-7, the V gene TRBV6-1; a possible D gene is TRBD2 (5 bases). Trimming took 1 base from V and 1 from J, leaving 11 bases between them. CDR3 size: 15 residues. The germline CDR1 and CDR2 sequences are MNHNS and SASEGT. The CDR3 nucleotides read TGTGCCAGCAGTGAAGTGGGAGCGGATTCCTACGAGCAGTACTTC. Amino acid sequence: CASSEVGADSYEQYF.

The rearrangement links TRBV7-2 to TRBJ1-4; D possibly corresponds to TRBD1 (5 bases). The V gene lost 1 base and the J gene lost 0 bases, with 6 bases spanning the gap. The CDR3 consists of 15 residues. Germline V gene data show CDR1 as SGHTA and CDR2 as FQGNSA. As DNA, the CDR3 is TGTGCCAGCAGCTTAGTGACAGCAACTAATGAAAAACTGTTTTTT. Residues: CASSLVTATNEKLFF. The full variable domain, in which reference TRBV7-2 and TRBJ1-4 provide the parts outside the CDR3, is GAGVSQSPSNKVTEKGKDVELRCDPISGHTALYWYRQSLGQGLEFLIYFQGNSAPDKSGLPSDRFSAERTGGSVSTLTIQRTQQEDSAVYLCASSLVTATNEKLFFGSGTQLSVL.

The chain uses TRBV7-2 and TRBJ2-5; TRBD2 agrees at 13 bases. Matching the DNA end better, TRBJ2-7 makes the J call doubtful. CDR3 length: 19 residues. Germline V gene lookup returns CDR1 SGHTA and CDR2 FQGNSA. The CDR3 DNA reads TGTGCCAGCAGCTTATCGGGACTAGCGGGAAAAAGGAACCCCTACGAGCAGTACTTC. Translated, it gives CASSLSGLAGKRNPYEQYF.

The rearrangement uses TRBV29-1 and TRBJ2-5; TRBD1 aligns across 8 bases. Germline CDR1 and CDR2: SQVTM and ANQGSEA. V shed 0 bases, J shed 6 bases, and the junction held 9 bases outside the gene matches. This CDR3 spans 15 amino acids. The CDR3 DNA is TGCAGCGTTGAAGAACCCGTCAGGGGGCCAAAGACCCAGTACTTC. It encodes CSVEEPVRGPKTQYF.